This T cell receptor (beta chain) was observed in a study of blood T cell repertoires in COVID-19. Assay: immunoSEQ multiplex PCR; the TCRdb copy retains only in-frame clones and omits some. The sample consists of under 85,000 clones, approximately 84% of them appearing once. Trimming removed 6 bases from V and 5 bases from J; junction bases left unmatched: 8. CDR1 is MNHEY and CDR2 is SVGEGT in the germline V gene. This CDR3 has 15 amino acids. V is TRBV6-2 or TRBV6-3 and J is TRBJ2-5; 11 nucleotides line up with TRBD2. The sequence was obtained from a man aged 35-49 years with COVID-19, enrolled during active disease. The specimen was peripheral blood. Here the CDR3 DNA reads TGTGCCAGCAGCCAACTAGCGGGGGTGGGCGAGACCCAGTACTTC. It encodes CASSQLAGVGETQYF.